This T cell receptor (beta chain) came from a study of CD8+ T cells in alopecia areata. The germline CDR1 and CDR2 sequences are SQVTM and ANQGSEA. There are 12 residues in the CDR3. With 5 bases clipped from V and 7 bases from J, the junction kept 6 bases outside the gene matches. It was cDNA, reverse transcribed from extracted RNA, that served as the sequencing template. Clones were sequenced by immunoSEQ multiplex PCR, and TCRdb holds only the in-frame ones, with some missing. Here the sample spans roughly 40,000 clones, about three fifths being singletons. Treatment given: oral pan-JAK inhibitor, 5-10 mg twice daily.

The receptor comes from a human donor with alopecia areata. This chain links TRBV29-1 with TRBJ1-2; the match to TRBD1 covers 8 bases. The specimen was CD8+ T cells sorted from blood, collected at week 4, from a patient treated with tofacitinib. The CDR3 loop is CSVPQGASGYTF. CDR3 nucleotides: TGCAGCGTTCCCCAGGGGGCTTCTGGCTACACCTTC.